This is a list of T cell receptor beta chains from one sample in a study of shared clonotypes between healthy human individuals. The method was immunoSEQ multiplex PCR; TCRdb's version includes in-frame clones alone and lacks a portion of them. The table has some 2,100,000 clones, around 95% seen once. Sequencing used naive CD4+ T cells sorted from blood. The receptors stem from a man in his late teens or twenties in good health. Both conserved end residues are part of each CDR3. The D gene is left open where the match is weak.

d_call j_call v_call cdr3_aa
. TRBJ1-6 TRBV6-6 CASIGGSSYNSPLHF
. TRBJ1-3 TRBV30 CAWTLGGPGNTIYF
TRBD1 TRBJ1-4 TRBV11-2 CASSLVGTAGTNEKLFF
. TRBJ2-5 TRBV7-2 CASSRLLETQYF
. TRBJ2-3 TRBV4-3 CASSQGGGDTQYF
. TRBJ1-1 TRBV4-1 CASSQVVGTMNTEAFF
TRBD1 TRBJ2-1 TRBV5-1 CASTKGQGGYNEQFF
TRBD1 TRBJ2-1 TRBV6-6 CASTLGQGAYNEQFF
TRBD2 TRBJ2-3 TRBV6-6 CASSVTRREADTQYF
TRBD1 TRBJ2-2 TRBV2 CASRPGTGDTGELFF
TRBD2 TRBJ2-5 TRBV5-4 CASSLAIGRGDPGTQYF
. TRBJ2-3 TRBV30 CAWSVDTMATDTQYF
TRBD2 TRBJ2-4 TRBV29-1 CSVGGLASDIQYF
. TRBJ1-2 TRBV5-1 CASSGGGRLYYGYTF